This TCR beta chain was identified in a study of shared clonotypes between healthy human individuals. Overall study findings and caveats: Against clonotypes common to all four donors, non-shared ones had lower generation probabilities. Clonotype sharing across a few donors was observed for around 5% of naive CD4 clonotypes.

The V gene lost 1 base and the J gene lost 4 bases, with 11 bases spanning the gap. From germline, CDR1 is SEHNR and CDR2 FQNEAQ (reference sequence). CDR3 size: 15 residues. A word on this clone: Its specificity is not known.

Several immunoSEQ plates held equal portions of the genomic DNA taken from each subset. Using immunoSEQ multiplex PCR, the repertoire was profiled, and TCRdb retains in-frame clones only, with some absent. Seen here are over 1.4 million clones, around 95% observed once, and the top ten hold approximately 1%. The sample was naive CD4+ T cells sorted from blood. Subset noted: CD45RA+ positively selected. The chain joins TRBV7-9 to TRBJ1-3; tentatively, D is TRBD1 (5 bases). The source is a man between 25 and 39 years old in good health. The CDR3: CASSLGGTGGNTIYF. The CDR3 DNA follows: TGTGCCAGCAGCTTAGGAGGGACTGGCGGAAACACCATATATTTT.